These T cell receptor beta chains were read from a single sample in a study of blood T cells in healthy people across ages. Using its own MiXCR run on the 5' RACE reads, TCRdb lists one record per CDR3 protein. The table shows about a million distinct CDR3 sequences, with roughly 50% occurring only once. The sample taken for sequencing was blood. These TCRs come from a woman aged 55-70 years in good health. Both conserved end residues are part of each CDR3.

J gene: TRBJ2-7
V gene: TRBV20-1
CDR3 protein: CSARDRSGSNSYEQYF

J gene: TRBJ1-2
V gene: TRBV12-3/TRBV12-4
CDR3 protein: CASSLVQGRSGYTF

J gene: TRBJ2-1
V gene: TRBV4-1
CDR3 protein: CASSQDARGRGSYNEQFF

J gene: TRBJ2-1
V gene: TRBV28
CDR3 protein: CASSPDRGQQFF

J gene: TRBJ1-1
V gene: TRBV6-4
CDR3 protein: CASGRDRDTEAFF

J gene: TRBJ2-4
V gene: TRBV6-5
CDR3 protein: CASTYLSIQYF

J gene: TRBJ1-2
V gene: TRBV7-2
CDR3 protein: CASSLLHTTNYGYTF

J gene: TRBJ2-3
V gene: TRBV7-2
CDR3 protein: CASSFRSGGAGRGTDTQYF

J gene: TRBJ2-7
V gene: TRBV21-1
CDR3 protein: CASSNVRTDTYEQYF

J gene: TRBJ2-5
V gene: TRBV20-1
CDR3 protein: CSAPDRVIETQYF

J gene: TRBJ2-3
V gene: TRBV12-3/TRBV12-4
CDR3 protein: CASIRGSTDTQYF

J gene: TRBJ2-1
V gene: TRBV27
CDR3 protein: CASAISGNNEQFF

J gene: TRBJ2-4
V gene: TRBV11-1
CDR3 protein: CASSLGPIWATARASKNIQYF

J gene: TRBJ2-1
V gene: TRBV6-2/TRBV6-3
CDR3 protein: CASRTIRQGASSGEQFF

J gene: TRBJ2-3
V gene: TRBV2
CDR3 protein: CASSILGSTDTQYF

J gene: TRBJ1-1
V gene: TRBV12-3/TRBV12-4
CDR3 protein: CASSLVNGGEAFF

J gene: TRBJ2-6
V gene: TRBV6-6
CDR3 protein: CASSYSDIGPANVLTF

J gene: TRBJ1-2
V gene: TRBV6-6
CDR3 protein: CASSPPDRVNGYTF

J gene: TRBJ2-7
V gene: TRBV21-1
CDR3 protein: CASSKTPSGPRDEREGYNEQYF

J gene: TRBJ2-5
V gene: TRBV5-1
CDR3 protein: CTSSWGGYQETQYF

J gene: TRBJ2-1
V gene: TRBV20-1
CDR3 protein: CSALSESSYNEQFF

J gene: TRBJ2-1
V gene: TRBV20-1
CDR3 protein: CSAPRAGGPNKEQFF

J gene: TRBJ2-1
V gene: TRBV7-8
CDR3 protein: CASSFGSATYNEQFF

J gene: TRBJ2-1
V gene: TRBV4-1
CDR3 protein: CASSQSGVSGSLRYNEPFF

J gene: TRBJ2-5
V gene: TRBV7-2
CDR3 protein: CASSSIAGGWETQYF

J gene: TRBJ2-3
V gene: TRBV7-9
CDR3 protein: CASSIAVGGRDTQYF

J gene: TRBJ2-4
V gene: TRBV20-1
CDR3 protein: CSARLPRRTISIQYF

J gene: TRBJ1-1
V gene: TRBV27
CDR3 protein: CASRKQGFAFF